The next 30 T cell receptor beta chains were all read from a single sample in a study of identical twins. MiXCR, applied by TCRdb to the 5' RACE reads, yields one record per CDR3 protein. The data show hundreds of thousands of distinct CDR3 sequences, with about a tenth seen just once and just over 5% held by the top ten. The sequencing input was memory (CD45RO+) T cells sorted from blood. These receptors were taken from a young woman in good health.

The CDR3 loop is CSARDGRSAEQFF. The DNA for the CDR3 is TGCAGTGCTAGAGACGGGCGAAGTGCGGAGCAGTTCTTC. The V gene is TRBV20-1, the J gene TRBJ2-1; D is unclear. Trimming removed 0 bases from V and 10 bases from J, with 13 bases in between. Germline V CDR1 and CDR2: DFQATT, SNEGSKA (reference sequence). The CDR3 sequence is 13 residues long.

This clonotype was observed many times. V gene TRBV6-1 combines with J gene TRBJ2-2, with D tentatively TRBD1 (6 bases). Germline CDR1 reads MNHNS; CDR2 reads SASEGT. This CDR3 comprises 15 residues. Trimming cost V 9 bases and J 5 bases, with 19 bases left between them. The CDR3 sequence: CASRAQGRTTGELFF. The CDR3 DNA reads TGTGCCAGTCGGGCTCAGGGGAGAACAACCGGGGAGCTGTTTTTT.

This clonotype was found a few times. V usage is TRBV6-5 and J usage is TRBJ1-1, with D uncertain. CDR1 and CDR2 from the germline V gene are MNHEY and SVGAGI. The CDR3 covers 11 residues. V was trimmed by 4 bases and J by 3 bases, leaving 3 bases between them. CDR3 DNA sequence: TGTGCCAGCAGTTTTTACACTGAAGCTTTCTTT. Protein product: CASSFYTEAFF.

The chain joins TRBV5-1 to TRBJ2-3; D remains ambiguous. The CDR3 runs to 15 residues. CDR1 is SGHRS and CDR2 is YFSETQ in the germline V gene. V was trimmed by 4 bases and J by 9 bases, leaving 21 bases between them. The chain's CDR3 is CASSPSVGLELTQYF. Here the CDR3 DNA reads TGCGCCAGCAGCCCCTCGGTGGGTCTAGAATTAACGCAGTATTTT.

Ten or more counts support this clonotype. The chain combines TRBV7-8 with TRBJ2-7; the D gene is possibly TRBD2 (6 bases). V was trimmed by 8 bases and J by 4 bases, leaving 18 bases between them. The germline CDR1 and CDR2 sequences are SGHVS and FQNEAQ. This CDR3 comprises 14 residues. The CDR3 here is CASRNDKAGYEQYF. The CDR3 DNA follows: TGTGCCAGCCGCAATGACAAGGCGGGGTACGAGCAGTACTTC.

The chain joins TRBV9 to TRBJ2-1; 9 positions agree with TRBD2. The CDR3 has 15 residues. Trimming took 0 bases from V and 7 from J; bases not matched to a gene: 5. The V gene's germline CDR1 is SGDLS and CDR2 YYNGEE. CDR3: CASSVVAGDANEQFF. CDR3 bases: TGTGCCAGCAGCGTAGTAGCGGGAGATGCGAATGAGCAGTTCTTC.

At least ten counts were recorded for this clonotype. The gene calls are TRBV30 and TRBJ2-5; D is uncertain. Germline V gene data show CDR1 as GTSNPN and CDR2 as SVGIG (reference sequence). This CDR3 has 12 residues. The germline V and J ends were trimmed by 7 bases and 5 bases, with 14 bases remaining between them. The CDR3 reads CALRSLPETQYF. CDR3 coding DNA: TGTGCCTTAAGGTCCCTCCCGGAGACCCAGTACTTC.

V gene TRBV2 combines with J gene TRBJ2-1; the match to TRBD2 covers 10 bases. In germline, CDR1 is SNHLY, CDR2 FYNNEI. The V gene end was trimmed by 6 bases and the J gene end by 1 base; junction bases not matched to a gene: 3. This CDR3 spans 15 amino acids. This CDR3 reads CASRPSGSSYNEQFF. The CDR3, as DNA: TGTGCCAGCAGGCCTAGCGGGAGTTCCTACAATGAGCAGTTCTTC.

This clonotype has more than one count but fewer than ten. The chain joins TRBV20-1 to TRBJ2-3; TRBD2 matches at 8 bases. From germline, CDR1 is DFQATT and CDR2 SNEGSKA (reference sequence). This CDR3 is 20 amino acids long. The V segment lost 5 bases and the J segment 0 bases; nucleotides outside the gene matches: 22. The CDR3 loop reads CSAVPPYGSGGPPSTDTQYF. The DNA of the CDR3 is TGCAGTGCTGTTCCCCCTTACGGAAGCGGGGGTCCACCTAGCACAGATACGCAGTATTTT.

The gene calls are TRBV20-1 and TRBJ2-6, with D unclear. The CDR3 is 16 amino acids. Germline CDR1 reads DFQATT; CDR2 reads SNEGSKA (reference sequence). V was shortened by 3 bases and J by 4 bases, with 16 bases between the two germline ends. The chain's CDR3 is CSARAARLGGANVLTF. The CDR3 region has the DNA TGCAGTGCTAGGGCCGCCAGGCTTGGGGGGGCCAACGTCCTGACTTTC.

This clonotype was observed a handful of times. The rearrangement links TRBV6-1 to TRBJ1-2, with D hard to call. Trimming removed 0 bases at V and 0 bases at J, with 5 bases between. The CDR3 covers 14 residues. Germline CDR1 and CDR2: MNHNS and SASEGT. The DNA for the CDR3 is TGTGCCAGCAGTGAAGCGTCCCCTAACTATGGCTACACCTTC. Translating gives CASSEASPNYGYTF.

The sample holds a few counts of this clonotype. This chain connects TRBV20-1 to TRBJ2-2; D may be TRBD1 or TRBD2 (5 bases each). The germline V gene encodes CDR1 DFQATT and CDR2 SNEGSKA (reference sequence). Trimming pared 1 base from V and 5 bases from J, leaving 14 bases between. The CDR3 spans 15 residues. For the CDR3, the DNA is TGCAGTGCTAGAGGATTTGGGGGTCTGACCGGGGAGCTGTTTTTT. Its translation is CSARGFGGLTGELFF.

CDR3 bases: TGTGCCAGCAGCTTCGCTGGTCCTAATTCACCCCTCCACTTT. It translates to CASSFAGPNSPLHF. The chain joins TRBV7-2 to TRBJ1-6, with unresolved D. In germline, CDR1 is SGHTA, CDR2 FQGNSA. This CDR3 comprises 14 residues. V gave up 3 bases and J gave up 6 bases, with 9 bases separating them.

There are a few counts of this clonotype. The chain couples TRBV3-1 to TRBJ1-2, with D maybe TRBD1 (6 bases). Trimming shortened V by 0 bases and J by 14 bases, and 16 bases separated the two germline ends. Germline V gene lookup returns CDR1 LGHDT and CDR2 YNNKEL (reference sequence). CDR3 length: 13 residues. The CDR3 coding sequence is TGTGCCAGCAGCCAAGAATGGGGGGCCTCGAGTACCTTC. Its protein product is CASSQEWGASSTF.

The rearrangement uses TRBV7-9 and TRBJ2-1; the match to TRBD2 covers 8 bases. This CDR3 has 14 amino acids. V was clipped by 1 base and J by 8 bases; unmatched bases: 4. The germline CDR1 and CDR2 sequences are SEHNR and FQNEAQ (reference sequence). CDR3 sequence reads: CASSLGTSKDEQFF. The CDR3, as DNA: TGTGCCAGCAGCTTAGGGACTAGCAAGGATGAGCAGTTCTTC.

There are a few counts of this clonotype. V gene TRBV20-1 combines with J gene TRBJ1-1; D is ambiguous. Germline V gives CDR1 DFQATT, CDR2 SNEGSKA (reference sequence). V was trimmed by 3 bases and J by 3 bases, leaving 11 bases between them. The length of the CDR3 is 13 residues. CDR3 DNA sequence: TGCAGTGCTAGTTCGGGCAAAGACACTGAAGCTTTCTTT. Translated: CSASSGKDTEAFF.

This clonotype was counted only a few times. The chain carries TRBV20-1 and TRBJ2-5; D gene uncertain. The CDR3 is 14 residues long. CDR1 DFQATT and CDR2 SNEGSKA come from the germline V gene (reference sequence). Deletions cut 0 bases from V and 2 bases from J, with 10 bases between. The CDR3 here is CSAREYGPQETQYF. CDR3 in DNA: TGCAGTGCTAGAGAGTACGGACCACAAGAGACCCAGTACTTC.

The V and J genes are TRBV11-2 and TRBJ2-7; D is undetermined. Trimming left V 5 bases short and J 6 bases short, with 11 bases between. The CDR3 loop spans 12 amino acids. Germline assignment: CDR1 SGHAT and CDR2 FQNNGV. The CDR3, as DNA: TGTGCCAGCAGCCCGGCTAGTCCCGAGCAGTACTTC. This sequence encodes CASSPASPEQYF.

The genes are TRBV20-1 and TRBJ2-2, with TRBD1 matching 7 bases. Trimming took 6 bases from V and 2 from J; bases not matched to a gene: 6. The CDR3 is 14 residues long. Germline-derived CDR1 and CDR2 are DFQATT and SNEGSKA (reference sequence). This CDR3 is CSAPGQPNTGELFF. CDR3 nucleotide sequence: TGCAGTGCCCCGGGACAGCCTAACACCGGGGAGCTGTTTTTT.

This clonotype was counted only a few times. The chain employs TRBV6-1 and TRBJ2-7, with 9 positions matching TRBD2. V lost 6 bases, J lost 4 bases, and 10 bases stayed unmatched. CDR1 and CDR2 (germline): MNHNS, SASEGT. The CDR3 has 15 residues. CDR3 amino acids: CASRIRLADHYEQYF. In DNA, the CDR3 is TGTGCCAGCAGGATACGACTAGCGGATCATTACGAGCAGTACTTC.

This clonotype was counted ten times or more. This chain links TRBV12-3 or TRBV12-4 with TRBJ2-7; 9 bases align to TRBD1. V trimming: 10 bases; J trimming: 7 bases; junction bases outside the gene matches: 17. CDR3 length: 15 amino acids. CDR3: CATSYGTGRGGEQYF. In nucleotides, the CDR3 is TGTGCCACCTCCTATGGGACAGGGAGAGGGGGAGAGCAGTACTTC.

The chain carries TRBV5-1 and TRBJ2-3, with 10 bases that match TRBD2. J gave up 3 bases and V 0 bases, and 1 base lay outside the gene matches. Germline V lookup: CDR1 SGHRS, CDR2 YFSETQ. The CDR3 is 15 amino acids. The CDR3 spells CASSLASGRTDTQYF. The CDR3 DNA reads as TGCGCCAGCAGCTTGGCTAGCGGGAGAACAGATACGCAGTATTTT.

This clonotype turned up a few times. V is TRBV7-9 and J is TRBJ2-2; D remains unclear. CDR3 length equals 14 residues. The V end was cut by 1 base, the J end by 6 bases, with 9 bases between. CDR1 is SEHNR, CDR2 FQNEAQ, per germline (reference sequence). The CDR3 bases are TGTGCCAGCAGCTTAGGACCTGGTTCCGGGGAGCTGTTTTTT. Translating gives CASSLGPGSGELFF.

A few counts support this clonotype. The CDR3 region is CASSQDPTGVEQYF. Here the CDR3 DNA reads TGCGCCAGCAGCCAAGACCCGACAGGGGTCGAGCAGTACTTC. The V call is TRBV4-3, the J call TRBJ2-7, with 8 nucleotides matching TRBD1. Losses at the gene ends were 0 bases for V and 6 bases for J; bases not matched to a gene: 4. The CDR3 is 14 amino acids. Germline V gene lookup returns CDR1 LGHNA and CDR2 YSLEER.

This clonotype was recorded many times. V usage is TRBV3-1 and J usage is TRBJ2-7, with 7 bases fitting TRBD2. Trimming removed 1 base from V and 9 bases from J; junction bases left unmatched: 9. The germline V gene has CDR1 LGHDT and CDR2 YNNKEL (reference sequence). CDR3 size: 14 residues. In DNA, the CDR3 is TGTGCCAGCAGCCAAGCGACGGGAGGAGGTAGGCAGTACTTC. Translated: CASSQATGGGRQYF.

As for this clonotype: Since a much larger clone is just one base distant, this may be a read error. The V call is TRBV11-2, the J call TRBJ2-1; D not resolved. Germline lookup yields CDR1 SGHAT and CDR2 FQNNGV. Between the trimmed V and J ends, which lost 2 bases and 4 bases, there was a span of 12 bases. This CDR3 region has 15 residues. The CDR3 sequence: CASSLKVTVYNEQFF. As DNA, the CDR3 is TGTGCCAGCAGCTTAAAGGTCACTGTTTACAATGAGCAGTTCTTC.

This chain uses TRBV20-1 with TRBJ1-1; D unresolved. This CDR3 comprises 13 residues. V gave up 7 bases and J gave up 0 bases, with 12 bases separating them. In germline, CDR1 is DFQATT, CDR2 SNEGSKA (reference sequence). The chain's CDR3 is CSGRPHMNTEAFF. CDR3 in DNA: TGCAGTGGCAGACCACACATGAACACTGAAGCTTTCTTT.

This chain connects TRBV6-2 or TRBV6-3 to TRBJ1-1, with 7 bases lining up with TRBD1. V shed 7 bases and J 5 bases; nucleotides not matched to a gene: 16. Germline V gene sequence: CDR1 MNHEY, CDR2 SVGEGT. The CDR3 extends over 16 amino acids. DNA for the CDR3: TGTGCCAGCAATTCGGACAGGTCCTATGGTAGGACTGAAGCTTTCTTT. Residues: CASNSDRSYGRTEAFF.

This clonotype was observed many times. The chain uses TRBV7-9 and TRBJ2-2; TRBD2 is a possible D gene (5 bases). Germline V gene lookup returns CDR1 SEHNR and CDR2 FQNEAQ (reference sequence). The CDR3 consists of 15 residues. V was clipped by 0 bases and J by 1 base, with 6 bases between them. The CDR3 DNA is TGTGCCAGCAGCTTAGCTAGCGAGAACACCGGGGAGCTGTTTTTT. It yields the protein CASSLASENTGELFF.

The chain recombines TRBV19 with TRBJ1-1; D is uncertain. Trimming cost V 3 bases and J 7 bases, with 15 bases left between them. This CDR3 is built from 14 residues. Germline V lookup: CDR1 LNHDA, CDR2 SQIVND (reference sequence). The CDR3: CASSIKRAALEAFF. The CDR3 DNA follows: TGTGCCAGTAGTATCAAACGGGCTGCACTTGAAGCTTTCTTT. Full variable domain (remainder filled in from reference TRBV19 and TRBJ1-1): DGGITQSPKYLFRKEGQNVTLSCEQNLNHDAMYWYRQDPGQGLRLIYYSQIVNDFQKGDIAEGYSVSREKKESFPLTVTSAQKNPTAFYLCASSIKRAALEAFFGQGTRLTVV.